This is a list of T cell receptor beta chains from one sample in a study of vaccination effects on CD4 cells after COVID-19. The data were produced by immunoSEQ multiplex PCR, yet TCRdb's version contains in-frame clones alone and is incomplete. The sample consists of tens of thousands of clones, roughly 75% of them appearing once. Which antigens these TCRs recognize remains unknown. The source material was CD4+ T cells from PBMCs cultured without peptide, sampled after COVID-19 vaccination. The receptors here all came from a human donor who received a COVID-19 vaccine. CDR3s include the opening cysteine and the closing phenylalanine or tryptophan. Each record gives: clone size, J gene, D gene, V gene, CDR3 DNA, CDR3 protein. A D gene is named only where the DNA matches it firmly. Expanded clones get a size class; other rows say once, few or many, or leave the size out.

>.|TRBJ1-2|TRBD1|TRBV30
TGTGCCTGGAGCGGACAGGGGGTAGGTGGCTACACCTTC
CAWSGQGVGGYTF
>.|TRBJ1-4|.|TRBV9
TGTGCCAGCAGCCCGAGCCCAGGGAAGAATGAAAAACTGTTTTTT
CASSPSPGKNEKLFF
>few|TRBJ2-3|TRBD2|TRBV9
TGTGCCAGCAGCCCCCCGGCGGGGGGAAGTCCAGATACGCAGTATTTT
CASSPPAGGSPDTQYF
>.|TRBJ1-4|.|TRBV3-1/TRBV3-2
TGTGCCAGCAGCCAGGGGGCTGGGCTGTTTTTT
CASSQGAGLFF
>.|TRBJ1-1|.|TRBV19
TGTGCCAGTAGTACTCGCTTTATGAACACTGAAGCTTTCTTT
CASSTRFMNTEAFF
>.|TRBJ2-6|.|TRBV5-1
TGCGCCAGCAGCTTGGTTTCGGGTACACCCTCTGGGGCCAACGTCCTGACTTTC
CASSLVSGTPSGANVLTF
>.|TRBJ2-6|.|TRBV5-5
TGTGCCAGCAGCTTCGCTCAGGGGGCCAACGTCCTGACTTTC
CASSFAQGANVLTF
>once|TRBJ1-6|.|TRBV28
TGTGCCAGCCGAGCACCGAGCTCCTATAATTCACCCCTCCACTTT
CASRAPSSYNSPLHF
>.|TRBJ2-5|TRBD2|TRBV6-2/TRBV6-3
TGTGCCAGCAGTGCCACTAGCGACCAAGAGACCCAGTACTTC
CASSATSDQETQYF
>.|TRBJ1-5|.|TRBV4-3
TGCGCCAGCAGCCCAGGGAGTTTGGGCAATCAGCCCCAGCATTTT
CASSPGSLGNQPQHF
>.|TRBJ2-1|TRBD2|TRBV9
TGTGCCAGCTCTGTCTATGGCGGGGGGGCGGTAAATGAGCAGTTCTTC
CASSVYGGGAVNEQFF
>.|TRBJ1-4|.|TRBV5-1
TGCGCCAGCAGCTTTACGGACAGTAATGAAAAACTGTTTTTT
CASSFTDSNEKLFF
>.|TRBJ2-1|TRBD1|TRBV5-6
TGTGCCAGCATCATTCTGGGGACAGGGGGGAATGAGCAGTTCTTC
CASIILGTGGNEQFF
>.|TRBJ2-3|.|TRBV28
TGTGCCAGCAGTTTTATATCCCCCAGCACAGATACGCAGTATTTT
CASSFISPSTDTQYF
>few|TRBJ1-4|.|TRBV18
TGTGCCAGCTCACCACGCCGACAGGATGAAAAACTGTTTTTT
CASSPRRQDEKLFF
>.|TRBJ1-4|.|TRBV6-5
TGTGCCAGCAGACTCCGGGACGAGGCTAATGAAAAACTGTTTTTT
CASRLRDEANEKLFF
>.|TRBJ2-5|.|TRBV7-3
TGTGCCAGCAGCTCGTACGGAAAAGAGACCCAGTACTTC
CASSSYGKETQYF
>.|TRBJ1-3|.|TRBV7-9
TGTGCCAGCAGCTCCAACTCTGGAAACACCATATATTTT
CASSSNSGNTIYF
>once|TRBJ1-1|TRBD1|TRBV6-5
TGTGCCAGCAGTTCTCCCGGGACAGGGGGCACTGAAGCTTTCTTT
CASSSPGTGGTEAFF
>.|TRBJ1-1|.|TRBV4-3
TGCGCCAGCAGCCAAGATTTAACGGGTACGAACACTGAAGCTTTCTTT
CASSQDLTGTNTEAFF
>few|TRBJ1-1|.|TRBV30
TGTGCCTGGAGTGGACAGCTCACTGAAGCTTTCTTT
CAWSGQLTEAFF
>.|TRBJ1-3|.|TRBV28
TGTGCCAGCAGTTTAGGGAGGGTCGGAAACACCATATATTTT
CASSLGRVGNTIYF
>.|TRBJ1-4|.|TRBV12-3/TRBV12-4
TGTGCCAGCAGTTCCCGACAGAATGAAAAACTGTTTTTT
CASSSRQNEKLFF
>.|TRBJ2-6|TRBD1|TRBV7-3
TGTGCCAGCAGCCCGGGACAGGGGCGGGGGGCCAACGTCCTGACTTTC
CASSPGQGRGANVLTF
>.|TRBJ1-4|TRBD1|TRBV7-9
TGTGCCAGCAGCCCGGGACAGGGTAGTGAAAAACTGTTTTTT
CASSPGQGSEKLFF
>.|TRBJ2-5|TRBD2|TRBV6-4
TGTGCCAGCAGTGGGGGGGGGTACGAGACCCAGTACTTC
CASSGGGYETQYF
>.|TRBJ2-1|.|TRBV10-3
TGTGCCATCAGTGAGGAGGGCAGTTACAATGAGCAGTTCTTC
CAISEEGSYNEQFF
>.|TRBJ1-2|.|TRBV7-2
TGTGCCAGCAGTTCACGGACGGACTTCTATGGCTACACCTTC
CASSSRTDFYGYTF
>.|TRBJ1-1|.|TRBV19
TGTGCCAGTAGTATCACCGGAGAGAACACTGAAGCTTTCTTT
CASSITGENTEAFF
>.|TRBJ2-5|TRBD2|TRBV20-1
TGCAGTGCTAGTCGGCCCGGGCGGGGGATGGAGACCCAGTACTTC
CSASRPGRGMETQYF
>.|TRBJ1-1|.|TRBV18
TGTGCCAGCTCACCAAGGACAGAAAGCACTGAAGCTTTCTTT
CASSPRTESTEAFF
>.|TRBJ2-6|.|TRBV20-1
TGCAGTGCCTGGGGGGCCAACGTCCTGACTTTC
CSAWGANVLTF
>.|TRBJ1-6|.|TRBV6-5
TGTGCCAGCAGATGGTCCTATAATTCACCCCTCCACTTT
CASRWSYNSPLHF
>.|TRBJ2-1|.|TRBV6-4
TGTGCCAGCAGTGCCACGGGACAACTGAGAAATGAGCAGTTCTTC
CASSATGQLRNEQFF
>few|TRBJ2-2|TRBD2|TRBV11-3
TGTGCCAGCAGACTTACTAGCGGGGTGGCCGGGGAGCTGTTTTTT
CASRLTSGVAGELFF
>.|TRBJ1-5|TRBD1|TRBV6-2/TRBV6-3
TGTGCCAGCAGCCAACAGGGGGCTGGCAATCAGCCCCAGCATTTT
CASSQQGAGNQPQHF